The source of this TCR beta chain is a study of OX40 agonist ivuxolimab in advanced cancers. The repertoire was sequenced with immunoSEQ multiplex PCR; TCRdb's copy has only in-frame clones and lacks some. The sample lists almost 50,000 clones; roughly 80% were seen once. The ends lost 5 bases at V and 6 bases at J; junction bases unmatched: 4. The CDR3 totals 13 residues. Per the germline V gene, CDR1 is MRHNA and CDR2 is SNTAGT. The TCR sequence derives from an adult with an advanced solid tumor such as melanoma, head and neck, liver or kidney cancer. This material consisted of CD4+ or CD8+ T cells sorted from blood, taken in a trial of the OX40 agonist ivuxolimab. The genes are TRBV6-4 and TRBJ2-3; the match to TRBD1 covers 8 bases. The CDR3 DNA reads TGTGCCAGCAGTAAGGACAGGGCGGATACGCAGTATTTT. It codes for CASSKDRADTQYF.